This TCR beta chain was identified in a study of cytomegalovirus exposure and HLA in healthy donors. The study's findings and limits: Three chains linked to CMV were shown in vitro to be specific for CMV antigens. Investigators reported 150 to 200 TCR beta chains as tied to cytomegalovirus. Rarity characterized most TCR sequences, yet some public TCRs appeared in many donors.

Some clones are missing from TCRdb's copy, which holds only in-frame ones; the method was immunoSEQ multiplex PCR. The sample has 200,000 or so clones, 84% seen once; the top ten hold roughly 7.5%. Concerning this clone itself: Antigen unknown.

The validation cohort, a group of 120 or so subjects, included the donors and was separate from the roughly 700-subject first cohort. This TCR was sampled from a young man in good health and CMV-seropositive. The sequencing input was PBMCs.

The CDR3 loop reads CASSAGTGGYGYTF. DNA of the CDR3: TGTGCCAGCAGCGCTGGGACAGGGGGCTATGGCTACACCTTC. The chain carries TRBV7-2 and TRBJ1-2; TRBD1 aligns across 11 bases. The V and J ends lost 5 bases and 4 bases, in that order; junction bases with no gene match: 3. This CDR3 has 14 amino acids. In germline, CDR1 is SGHTA, CDR2 FQGNSA.